This TCR beta chain was captured by sequencing in a study of radiotherapy plus CTLA-4 blockade in lung cancer listed by TCRdb under 2018. Regarding the research as a whole: Objective responses occurred in roughly 20% of enrolled patients, and 30% to 35% achieved disease control. General study outcomes and caveats: TCR clones derived from tumors expanded in peripheral blood after treatment with radiotherapy and ipilimumab. Increased serum interferon-beta after radiation, together with early dynamic changes in blood T cell clones, were reported to be the strongest predictors of response.

The protocol used for the library was the immunoSEQ multiplex PCR assay. The source is immuneACCESS, and TCRdb retained only in-frame sequences with V and J called. Part of the clones is not carried over; for the studies checked, unresolved V genes explain less than half of this, and the remainder is unexplained. This sample comprises around 91,000 clones, 85% to 90% of them detected only once. The ten top clones hold approximately 4.9% of the sample. Looking up the germline V gene yields CDR1 MDHEN and CDR2 SYDVKM. Trimming removed 7 bases from V and 1 base from J, leaving 10 bases between the germline ends. From the cysteine through the phenylalanine, the CDR3 covers 13 amino acids. Here the CDR3 DNA is all that survives: 39 bases in frame from base 1. The study evaluated CTLA-4 blockade (ipilimumab) given together with focal radiation therapy in patients who had chemo-refractory metastatic non-small-cell lung cancer.

Regarding this clone: What this receptor recognizes is not known. No much larger clonotype is one base removed from it; base qualities were not supplied.

This sample comprised peripheral blood, obtained from a patient treated with radiotherapy plus ipilimumab. The chain is encoded by TRBV28 joined to TRBJ1-1; the D region possibly corresponds to TRBD1 (6 bases align). This TCR came from a human donor with non-small cell lung cancer that progressed on radiotherapy plus ipilimumab. The DNA sequence reads TGTGCCAGCACCAGGACAGAGAACACTGAAGCTTTCTTT. This gives the protein CASTRTENTEAFF. The full variable domain, with segments outside the CDR3 supplied by the reference TRBV28 and TRBJ1-1 proteins, appears as DVKVTQSSRYLVKRTGEKVFLECVQDMDHENMFWYRQDPGLGLRLIYFSYDVKMKEKGDIPEGYSVSREKKERFSLILESASTNQTSMYLCASTRTENTEAFFGQGTRLTVV.